The next 27 T cell receptor beta chains were all read from a single sample in a study of blood T cell repertoires in COVID-19. Measured with immunoSEQ multiplex PCR; TCRdb has only the in-frame clones, and not every one. The table includes 100,000 to 150,000 clones, roughly four fifths detected once. The sample consisted of peripheral blood. These TCRs come from a man aged 55 to 70 with acute or convalescent COVID-19.

This clone was counted once. The J gene is TRBJ2-3, the V gene TRBV6-2 or TRBV6-3; TRBD2 matches at 10 bases. CDR3 length: 15 residues. The germline CDR1 and CDR2 sequences are MNHEY and SVGEGT. J gave up 3 bases and V 5 bases, and 5 bases lay outside the gene matches. The CDR3 DNA sequence: TGTGCCAGCAGTCTTGGACTAGCGGAGACAGATACGCAGTATTTT. The encoded protein is CASSLGLAETDTQYF.

The rearrangement links TRBV2 to TRBJ2-1; 8 positions agree with TRBD1. Losses at the gene ends were 7 bases for V and 8 bases for J; bases not matched to a gene: 7. This CDR3 is 13 amino acids long. Germline lookup yields CDR1 SNHLY and CDR2 FYNNEI. Written as DNA, the CDR3 is TGTGCCAGCATGGGCAGGGGGCACGATGAGCAGTTCTTC. It yields the protein CASMGRGHDEQFF.

The chain links TRBV11-2 to TRBJ1-6, with TRBD1 matching over 10 bases. V was pared by 4 bases and J by 9 bases, with 3 bases of the junction left unmatched. Germline CDR1 SGHAT, CDR2 FQNNGV. The CDR3 sequence is 14 residues long. CDR3 in amino acids: CASSWDRGTSPLHF. The CDR3 DNA follows: TGTGCCAGCAGCTGGGACAGGGGAACTTCACCCCTCCACTTT.

The V and J genes are TRBV7-3 and TRBJ2-7; 7 bases line up with TRBD1. Per germline, CDR1 SGHTA and CDR2 FQGTGA. The junction had 3 bases not matched to a gene; V was cut back by 3 bases and J by 4 bases. The CDR3 consists of 13 residues. Here the CDR3 reads CASSFETGYEQYF. Here the CDR3 DNA reads TGTGCCAGCAGCTTCGAGACAGGGTACGAGCAGTACTTC.

This chain uses TRBV27 with TRBJ2-7; D gene ambiguous. V was trimmed by 5 bases and J by 3 bases, leaving 14 bases between them. CDR1 and CDR2 (germline): MNHEY, SMNVEV (reference sequence). This CDR3 comprises 14 residues. In DNA form, the CDR3 reads TGTGCCAGCAGTCCCCGCCAGGATCACTACGAGCAGTACTTC. Translation gives CASSPRQDHYEQYF.

This clone was found once. The J gene is TRBJ2-7, the V gene TRBV19, with 11 bases aligning to TRBD1. V lost 5 bases and J lost 2; bases outside the gene matches: 8. In germline, CDR1 is LNHDA, CDR2 SQIVND (reference sequence). The CDR3 loop spans 16 amino acids. CDR3: CASSPRTGGDPYEQYF. In nucleotides, the CDR3 is TGTGCCAGTAGTCCTCGGACAGGGGGCGACCCCTACGAGCAGTACTTC.

V is TRBV28 and J is TRBJ2-7; D is perhaps TRBD2 (7 bases). The CDR3 extends over 16 amino acids. Trimming took 7 bases from V and 1 from J, leaving 20 bases between them. The germline gives CDR1 MDHEN, CDR2 SYDVKM. For the CDR3, the DNA is TGTGCCAGCAACGTCGTAGGGGGGCGGGGGTCCTACGAGCAGTACTTC. Its protein product is CASNVVGGRGSYEQYF.

The V and J genes are TRBV5-1 and TRBJ2-2; no definite D call. Germline V lookup: CDR1 SGHRS, CDR2 YFSETQ. V lost 4 bases and J 1 base, leaving 14 bases between the germline ends. The CDR3 is 16 residues long. In nucleotides, the CDR3 is TGCGCCAGCAGCCGAGCAGGCAACATGAACACCGGGGAGCTGTTTTTT. Amino acids: CASSRAGNMNTGELFF.

The J gene is TRBJ2-1, the V gene TRBV4-1; 9 bases align to TRBD1. Looked up from germline, CDR1 is MGHRA and CDR2 is YSYEKL. V shed 4 bases, J shed 6 bases, and the junction held 7 bases outside the gene matches. This CDR3 is 15 amino acids long. CDR3 in DNA: TGCGCCAGCAGCCTTGGACAGGGGCAGCCCAATGAGCAGTTCTTC. Its translation: CASSLGQGQPNEQFF.

The CDR3 protein is CASSEGEGNTEAFF. The CDR3, as DNA: TGTGCCAGCAGTGAAGGGGAGGGGAACACTGAAGCTTTCTTT. The chain employs TRBV6-1 and TRBJ1-1, with D unclear. Germline CDR1 MNHNS, CDR2 SASEGT. The CDR3 is 14 residues long. Trimming stripped 1 base from V and 1 base from J, with 7 bases between.

In this sample, this clone turned up a few times. This chain connects TRBV11-3 to TRBJ2-3, with 13 bases aligning to TRBD2. J lost 2 bases, V lost 3 bases, and 14 bases had no gene match. The CDR3 contains 20 residues. CDR1 is SGHNT, CDR2 YENEEA, per germline. DNA of the CDR3: TGTGCCAGCAGCTTCGTTGGGACTAGCGGGAACCAAAGGACCACAGATACGCAGTATTTT. It is translated as CASSFVGTSGNQRTTDTQYF.

J is TRBJ2-7 and V is TRBV6-1, with 8 bases fitting TRBD2. Germline trimming cut 2 bases from V and 3 bases from J; bases unmatched to any gene: 6. Germline V lookup: CDR1 MNHNS, CDR2 SASEGT. The CDR3 runs to 15 residues. CDR3 sequence: CASSELSLADYEQYF. In DNA, the CDR3 is TGTGCCAGCAGTGAACTATCACTAGCGGACTACGAGCAGTACTTC.

The gene calls are TRBV7-9 and TRBJ1-4; 7 nucleotides match TRBD1. Germline V gene lookup returns CDR1 SEHNR and CDR2 FQNEAQ (reference sequence). The CDR3 loop spans 14 amino acids. The J segment lost 5 bases and the V segment lost 11 bases, leaving 11 bases of the junction unmatched. CDR3 DNA: TGTGCCGTCAGTCCAGGGGGTTCGAATGAAAAACTGTTTTTT. Its protein is CAVSPGGSNEKLFF.

V and J are TRBV3-1 (or the pseudogene TRBV3-2) and TRBJ2-3; TRBD2 agrees at 8 bases. CDR1 is LGHDT, CDR2 YNNKEL, per germline (reference sequence). This CDR3 contains 16 residues. With V trimmed by 0 bases and J by 4 bases, 6 bases remained unmatched. CDR3 protein: CASSQDRGGPPDTQYF. As DNA, the CDR3 is TGTGCCAGCAGCCAAGATCGGGGGGGGCCCCCAGATACGCAGTATTTT.

The V and J genes are TRBV6-5 and TRBJ1-2; 8 bases are shared with TRBD1. V lost 0 bases and J lost 7; bases outside the gene matches: 4. There are 14 residues in the CDR3. The V gene's germline CDR1 is MNHEY and CDR2 SVGAGI. For the CDR3, the DNA is TGTGCCAGCAGTTACTCAGCGACAGGGGCTGGCTACACCTTC. As protein: CASSYSATGAGYTF.

This clone was recorded a few times. The chain has TRBV5-4 and TRBJ1-2, with D possibly being TRBD1 (5 bases). This CDR3 comprises 15 residues. Trimming pared 0 bases from V and 8 bases from J, leaving 17 bases between. From germline, CDR1 is SGHNT and CDR2 YYREEE (reference sequence). As DNA, the CDR3 is TGTGCCAGCAGCTTGGAGGTGGGCAGGGTAGCCGGCTACACCTTC. Protein sequence: CASSLEVGRVAGYTF.

The genes are TRBV12-3 or TRBV12-4 and TRBJ2-7, with a possible D match to TRBD1 (5 bases). The germline V and J ends were trimmed by 7 bases and 7 bases, with 17 bases remaining between them. CDR3 size: 13 residues. DNA for the CDR3: TGTGCCAGCACCCTCACGCCAGGGCGGGAGCAGTACTTC. It specifies CASTLTPGREQYF.

The J gene is TRBJ2-7, the V gene TRBV29-1; 8 nucleotides align to TRBD2. The CDR3 length is 13 residues. Germline CDR1 is SQVTM and CDR2 is ANQGSEA. The junction had 6 bases not matched to a gene; V was cut back by 3 bases and J by 5 bases. The CDR3 DNA follows: TGCAGCGTTGATAGCGGGGCGGGGGACGAGCAGTACTTC. Translated: CSVDSGAGDEQYF.

CDR3 sequence reads: CASSYSRGGVYNEQFF. The CDR3 region has the DNA TGTGCCAGCAGTTACTCGAGAGGGGGGGTCTACAATGAGCAGTTCTTC. The chain uses TRBV6-5 and TRBJ2-1, with a weak D call TRBD2 (7 bases). Trimming shortened V by 0 bases and J by 3 bases, and 12 bases separated the two germline ends. CDR3 length: 16 amino acids. CDR1 is MNHEY, CDR2 SVGAGI, per germline.

The chain is built from TRBV6-1 and TRBJ1-6; no clear D. The germline V and J ends were trimmed by 0 bases and 8 bases, with 5 bases remaining between them. The germline gives CDR1 MNHNS, CDR2 SASEGT. The CDR3 covers 13 residues. CDR3 nucleotides: TGTGCCAGCAGTGAAGCGGTAGATTCACCCCTCCACTTT. This encodes CASSEAVDSPLHF.

This clone was seen only once. The chain is built from TRBV5-1 and TRBJ1-1, with 7 bases fitting TRBD1. The CDR3 is 15 residues long. V was clipped by 5 bases and J by 3 bases; unmatched bases: 10. Per the germline V gene, CDR1 is SGHRS and CDR2 is YFSETQ. DNA for the CDR3: TGCGCCAGCAGAAATGAGCAGGGGGTCGACACTGAAGCTTTCTTT. This encodes CASRNEQGVDTEAFF.

The chain has TRBV28 and TRBJ1-2; D might be TRBD1 (6 bases). This CDR3 has 13 amino acids. Germline CDR1 reads MDHEN; CDR2 reads SYDVKM. The germline V and J ends were trimmed by 7 bases and 4 bases, with 13 bases remaining between them. DNA for the CDR3: TGTGCCAGCATGAAGGGGGACGCCTATGGCTACACCTTC. This gives the protein CASMKGDAYGYTF.

The chain joins TRBV7-6 to TRBJ2-3; D might be TRBD1 (5 bases). The CDR3 totals 13 residues. Germline V lookup: CDR1 SGHVS, CDR2 FNYEAQ. The ends were cut back, 5 bases at V and 6 bases at J, with 12 bases in the middle. CDR3 sequence reads: CASSQGVTDTQYF. The CDR3 DNA reads TGTGCCAGCAGCCAAGGGGTAACTGATACGCAGTATTTT.

The chain recombines TRBV19 with TRBJ1-4; TRBD1 matches 7 bases. V was clipped by 5 bases and J by 4 bases; unmatched bases: 7. CDR1 LNHDA and CDR2 SQIVND come from the germline V gene (reference sequence). This CDR3 has 15 residues. CDR3: CASSDSDRFNEKLFF. The CDR3 DNA sequence: TGTGCCAGTAGTGATTCGGACAGGTTTAATGAAAAACTGTTTTTT. Full variable domain (rest looked up from reference TRBV19 and TRBJ1-4): DGGITQSPKYLFRKEGQNVTLSCEQNLNHDAMYWYRQDPGQGLRLIYYSQIVNDFQKGDIAEGYSVSREKKESFPLTVTSAQKNPTAFYLCASSDSDRFNEKLFFGSGTQLSVL.

The genes are TRBV11-3 and TRBJ2-4; 10 bases fit TRBD1. The V gene end was trimmed by 5 bases and the J gene end by 9 bases; junction bases not matched to a gene: 4. The germline gives CDR1 SGHNT, CDR2 YENEEA. CDR3 length: 13 residues. The CDR3 reads CASSLGQGSIQYF. The CDR3 DNA sequence: TGTGCCAGCAGCCTGGGACAGGGGAGCATTCAGTACTTC.

The V and J genes are TRBV7-9 and TRBJ1-5; 9 bases match TRBD1. The CDR3 totals 15 residues. Per the germline V gene, CDR1 is SEHNR and CDR2 is FQNEAQ (reference sequence). J lost 6 bases, V lost 5 bases, and 8 bases had no gene match. The CDR3 DNA is TGTGCCAGCAGCCTGACCCGGGACAGGGTTCAGCCCCAGCATTTT. Encoded protein: CASSLTRDRVQPQHF.

The chain combines TRBV28 with TRBJ2-7, with a tentative D call TRBD2 (5 bases). V dropped 6 bases and J dropped 2 bases, with 14 bases sitting between them. The CDR3 has 14 residues. Germline V gene lookup returns CDR1 MDHEN and CDR2 SYDVKM. CDR3 sequence: CASSLRGFAYEQYF. Written as DNA, the CDR3 is TGTGCCAGCAGCCTACGGGGTTTTGCCTACGAGCAGTACTTC.